This TCR beta chain appears in the sequencing data of a study of blood T cells in healthy people across ages. Findings of the study overall: Since the PBMCs were unsorted, naive and antigen-experienced cells could not be conclusively compared.

This clonotype was counted only a few times. Antigen: not known. Germline V gene data show CDR1 as DFQATT and CDR2 as SNEGSKA (reference sequence). V lost 4 bases and J 5 bases, leaving 14 bases between the germline ends. The CDR3 covers 13 residues. Drawn from each donor were approximately 9.5 milliliters of peripheral blood. Together with a sample-barcoded 5' primer, a J-beta primer mix was included in a second PCR lasting about 6 to 11 cycles. The template-switch adaptor was a 5' adaptor with 12 random nucleotides. It tagged each cDNA molecule. At least 3 million CDR3-containing paired-end reads were obtained per sample. TCRdb passed the 5' RACE reads through MiXCR, listing each CDR3 protein once. The table shows approximately 820,000 distinct CDR3 sequences, with around two fifths occurring only once.

This TCR derives from a man between 60 and 70 years old in good health. Sequenced input: blood. V is TRBV20-1 and J is TRBJ2-5, with D tentatively TRBD1 (5 bases). Here the CDR3 DNA reads TGCAGTGCTACCGTCTCAGGGCGGGAGACCCAGTACTTC. Translation: CSATVSGRETQYF.